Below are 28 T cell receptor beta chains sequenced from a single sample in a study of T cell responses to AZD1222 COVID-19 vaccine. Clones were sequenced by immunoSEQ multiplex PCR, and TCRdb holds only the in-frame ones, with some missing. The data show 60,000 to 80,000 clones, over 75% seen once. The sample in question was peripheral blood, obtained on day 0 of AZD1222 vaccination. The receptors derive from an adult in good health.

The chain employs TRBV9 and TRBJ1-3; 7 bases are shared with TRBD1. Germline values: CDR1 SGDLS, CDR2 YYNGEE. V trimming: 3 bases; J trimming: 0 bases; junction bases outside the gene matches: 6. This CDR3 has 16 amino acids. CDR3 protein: CASSASGQHSGNTIYF. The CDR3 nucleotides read TGTGCCAGCAGCGCCTCGGGACAGCACTCTGGAAACACCATATATTTT.

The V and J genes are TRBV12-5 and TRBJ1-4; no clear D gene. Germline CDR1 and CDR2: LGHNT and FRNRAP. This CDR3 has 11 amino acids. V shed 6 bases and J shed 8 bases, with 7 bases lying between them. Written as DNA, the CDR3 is TGTGCTAGTGGACCGGGCGAAAAACTGTTTTTT. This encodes CASGPGEKLFF.

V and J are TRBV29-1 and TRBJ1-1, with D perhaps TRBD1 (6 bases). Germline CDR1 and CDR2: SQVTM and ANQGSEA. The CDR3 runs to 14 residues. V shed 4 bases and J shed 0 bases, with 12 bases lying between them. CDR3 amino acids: CSVGVGQMNTEAFF. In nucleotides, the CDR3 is TGCAGCGTTGGAGTAGGACAGATGAACACTGAAGCTTTCTTT.

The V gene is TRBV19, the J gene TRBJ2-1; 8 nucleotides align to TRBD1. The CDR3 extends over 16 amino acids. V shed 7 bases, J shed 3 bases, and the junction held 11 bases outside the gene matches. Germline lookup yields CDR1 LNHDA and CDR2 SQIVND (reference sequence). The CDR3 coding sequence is TGTGCCAGTACCCCAACCGGGACAGGCTACTACAATGAGCAGTTCTTC. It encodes CASTPTGTGYYNEQFF.

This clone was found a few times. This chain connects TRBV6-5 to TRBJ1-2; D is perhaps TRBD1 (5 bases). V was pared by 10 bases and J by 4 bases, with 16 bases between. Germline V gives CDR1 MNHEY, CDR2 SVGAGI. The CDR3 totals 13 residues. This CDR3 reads CATFEGYSYGYTF. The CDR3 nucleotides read TGTGCCACCTTTGAGGGGTATTCCTATGGCTACACCTTC.

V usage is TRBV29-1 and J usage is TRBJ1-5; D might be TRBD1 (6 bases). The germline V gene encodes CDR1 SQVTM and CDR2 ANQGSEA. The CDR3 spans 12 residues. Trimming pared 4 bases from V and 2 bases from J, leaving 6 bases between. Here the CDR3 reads CSVGTGNQPQHF. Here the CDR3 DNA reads TGCAGCGTTGGGACAGGCAATCAGCCCCAGCATTTT.

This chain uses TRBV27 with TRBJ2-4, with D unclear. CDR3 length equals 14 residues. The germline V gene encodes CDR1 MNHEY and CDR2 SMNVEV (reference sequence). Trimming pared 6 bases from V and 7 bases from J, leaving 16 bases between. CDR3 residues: CASRSLTRKNIQYF. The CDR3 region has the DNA TGTGCCAGCAGAAGTCTAACTCGAAAGAACATTCAGTACTTC.

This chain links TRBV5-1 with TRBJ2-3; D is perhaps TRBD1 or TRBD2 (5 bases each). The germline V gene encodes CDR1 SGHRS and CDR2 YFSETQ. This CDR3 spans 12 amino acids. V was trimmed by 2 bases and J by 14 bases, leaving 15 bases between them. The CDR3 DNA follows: TGCGCCAGCAGCTTAGGGACCTCAATCCGGTATTTT. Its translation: CASSLGTSIRYF.

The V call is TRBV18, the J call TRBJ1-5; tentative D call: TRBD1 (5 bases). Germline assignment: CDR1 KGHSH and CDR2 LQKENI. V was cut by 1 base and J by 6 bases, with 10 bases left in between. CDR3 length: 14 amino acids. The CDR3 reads CASSPRRGIQPQHF. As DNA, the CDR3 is TGTGCCAGCTCACCACGGAGGGGAATTCAGCCCCAGCATTTT.

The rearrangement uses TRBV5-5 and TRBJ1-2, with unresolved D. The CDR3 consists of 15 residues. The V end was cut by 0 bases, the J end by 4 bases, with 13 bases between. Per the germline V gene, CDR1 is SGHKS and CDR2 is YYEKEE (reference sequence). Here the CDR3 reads CASSLDGRSIYGYTF. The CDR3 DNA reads TGTGCCAGCAGCTTGGACGGCCGCAGTATCTATGGCTACACCTTC.

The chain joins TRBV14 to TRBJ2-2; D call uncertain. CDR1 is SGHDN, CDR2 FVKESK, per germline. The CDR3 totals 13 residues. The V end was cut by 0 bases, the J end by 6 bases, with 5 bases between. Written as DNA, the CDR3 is TGTGCCAGCAGCCAAGATCTCGCCGGGGAGCTGTTTTTT. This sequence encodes CASSQDLAGELFF.

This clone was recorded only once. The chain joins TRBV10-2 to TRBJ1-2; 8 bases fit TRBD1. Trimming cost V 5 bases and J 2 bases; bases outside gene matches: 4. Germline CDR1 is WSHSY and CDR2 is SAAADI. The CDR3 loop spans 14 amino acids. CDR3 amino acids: CASSLTGANYGYTF. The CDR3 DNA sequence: TGCGCCAGCAGTTTGACAGGGGCCAACTATGGCTACACCTTC.

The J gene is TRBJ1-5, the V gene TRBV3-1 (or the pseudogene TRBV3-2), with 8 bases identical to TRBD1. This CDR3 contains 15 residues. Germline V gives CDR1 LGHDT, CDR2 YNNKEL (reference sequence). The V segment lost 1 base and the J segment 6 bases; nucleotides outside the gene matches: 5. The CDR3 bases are TGTGCCAGCAGCCAAGGGGCAGGGGGCCGTCAGCCCCAGCATTTT. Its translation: CASSQGAGGRQPQHF.

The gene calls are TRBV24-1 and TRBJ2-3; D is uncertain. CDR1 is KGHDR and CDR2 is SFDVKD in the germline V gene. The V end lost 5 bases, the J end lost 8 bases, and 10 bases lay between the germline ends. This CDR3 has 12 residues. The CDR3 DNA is TGTGCCACCAGTGGGGGTTCAGCTACGCAGTATTTT. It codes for CATSGGSATQYF.

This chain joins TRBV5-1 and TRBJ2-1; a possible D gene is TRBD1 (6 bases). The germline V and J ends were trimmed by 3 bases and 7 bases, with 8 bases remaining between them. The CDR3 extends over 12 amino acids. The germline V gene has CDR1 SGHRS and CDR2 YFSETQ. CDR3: CASSSQGNEQFF. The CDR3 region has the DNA TGCGCCAGCAGCTCCCAGGGGAATGAGCAGTTCTTC.

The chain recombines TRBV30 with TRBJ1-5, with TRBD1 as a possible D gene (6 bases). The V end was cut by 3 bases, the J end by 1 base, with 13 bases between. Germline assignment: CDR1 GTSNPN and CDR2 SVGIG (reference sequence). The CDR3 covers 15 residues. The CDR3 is CAWRQGFGSNQPQHF. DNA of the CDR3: TGTGCCTGGAGGCAGGGGTTCGGGAGCAATCAGCCCCAGCATTTT.

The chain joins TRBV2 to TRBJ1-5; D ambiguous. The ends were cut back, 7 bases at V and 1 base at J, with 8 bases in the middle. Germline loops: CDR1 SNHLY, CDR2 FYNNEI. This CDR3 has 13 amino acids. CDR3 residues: CASTPDSNQPQHF. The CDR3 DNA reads TGTGCCAGCACACCGGACAGCAATCAGCCCCAGCATTTT.

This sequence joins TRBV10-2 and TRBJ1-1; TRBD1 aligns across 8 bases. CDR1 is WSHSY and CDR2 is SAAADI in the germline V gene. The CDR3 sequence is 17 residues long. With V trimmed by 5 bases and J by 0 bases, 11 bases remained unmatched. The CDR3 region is CASSLTSRGLLNTEAFF. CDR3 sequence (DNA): TGCGCCAGCAGTCTAACCTCCAGGGGGCTTCTGAACACTGAAGCTTTCTTT.

The CDR3 reads CASSQWGGAGVPSGANVLTF. Written as DNA, the CDR3 is TGTGCCAGTAGCCAATGGGGGGGCGCAGGGGTCCCCTCTGGGGCCAACGTCCTGACTTTC. The chain couples TRBV19 to TRBJ2-6; D is perhaps TRBD2 (7 bases). The CDR3 is made up of 20 amino acids. The germline gives CDR1 LNHDA, CDR2 SQIVND (reference sequence). The V end was cut by 6 bases, the J end by 0 bases, with 24 bases between.

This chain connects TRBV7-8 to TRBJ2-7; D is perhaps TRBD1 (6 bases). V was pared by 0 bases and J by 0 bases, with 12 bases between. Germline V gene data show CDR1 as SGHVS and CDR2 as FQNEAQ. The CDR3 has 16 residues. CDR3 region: CASSLALTGSSYEQYF. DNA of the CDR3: TGTGCCAGCAGCTTAGCGCTAACAGGGAGCTCCTACGAGCAGTACTTC.

The CDR3 protein is CASSLVLPGRTSGNTIYF. The CDR3 coding sequence is TGTGCCAGCAGCTTAGTATTACCGGGACGTACCTCTGGAAACACCATATATTTT. V gene TRBV7-8 combines with J gene TRBJ1-3; D may be TRBD1 (5 bases). CDR1 and CDR2 from the germline V gene are SGHVS and FQNEAQ. This CDR3 has 18 amino acids. The germline V and J ends were trimmed by 1 base and 0 bases, with 16 bases remaining between them.

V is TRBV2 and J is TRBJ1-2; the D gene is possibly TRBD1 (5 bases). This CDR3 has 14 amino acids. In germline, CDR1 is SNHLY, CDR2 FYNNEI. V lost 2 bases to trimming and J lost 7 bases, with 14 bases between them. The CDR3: CASSELQGMGGYTF. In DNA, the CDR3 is TGTGCCAGCAGTGAACTGCAGGGAATGGGTGGCTACACCTTC.

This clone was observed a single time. CDR3 loop: CASSLGPNTEAFF. The CDR3 DNA reads as TGTGCCAGCAGCCTGGGTCCGAACACTGAAGCTTTCTTT. The rearrangement joins TRBV5-6 to TRBJ1-1; unclear D gene. Germline V CDR1 and CDR2: SGHDT, YYEEEE. The V end lost 4 bases, the J end lost 1 base, and 8 bases lay between the germline ends. This CDR3 is 13 amino acids long.

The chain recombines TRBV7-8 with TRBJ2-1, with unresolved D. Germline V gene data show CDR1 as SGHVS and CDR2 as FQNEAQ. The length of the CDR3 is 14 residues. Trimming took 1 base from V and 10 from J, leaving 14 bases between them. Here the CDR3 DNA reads TGTGCCAGCAGCTTAGTATGGGCTTCAGGCGAGCAGTTCTTC. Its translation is CASSLVWASGEQFF.

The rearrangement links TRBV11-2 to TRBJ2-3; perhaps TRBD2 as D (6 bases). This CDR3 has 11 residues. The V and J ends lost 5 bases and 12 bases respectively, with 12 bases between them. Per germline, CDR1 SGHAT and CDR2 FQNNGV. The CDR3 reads CASSTGLLQYF. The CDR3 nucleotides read TGTGCCAGCAGCACGGGACTGCTCCAGTATTTT.

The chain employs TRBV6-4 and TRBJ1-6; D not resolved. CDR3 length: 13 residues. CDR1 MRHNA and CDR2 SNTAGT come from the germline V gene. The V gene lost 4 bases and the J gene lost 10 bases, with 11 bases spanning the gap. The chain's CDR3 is CASSADRRSPLHF. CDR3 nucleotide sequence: TGTGCCAGCAGTGCCGATAGAAGATCACCCCTCCACTTT.

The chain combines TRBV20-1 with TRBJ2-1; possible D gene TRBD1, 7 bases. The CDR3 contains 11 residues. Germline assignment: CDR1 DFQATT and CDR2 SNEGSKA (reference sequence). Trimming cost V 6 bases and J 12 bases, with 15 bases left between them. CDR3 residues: CSALDREVQFF. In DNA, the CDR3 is TGCAGTGCCCTCGACAGGGAGGTGCAGTTCTTC.

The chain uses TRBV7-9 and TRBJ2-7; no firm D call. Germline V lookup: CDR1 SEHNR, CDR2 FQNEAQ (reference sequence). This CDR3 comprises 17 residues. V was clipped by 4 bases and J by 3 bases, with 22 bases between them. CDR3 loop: CASSSPEVVSNGYEQYF. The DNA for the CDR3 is TGTGCCAGCAGCTCCCCCGAAGTGGTATCCAACGGCTACGAGCAGTACTTC.